The next 19 T cell receptor beta chains were all read from a single sample in a study of preoperative IRX-2 immunotherapy in early breast cancer. The treatment here: preoperative locoregional IRX-2 cytokine immunotherapy. The protocol was immunoSEQ multiplex PCR, while the TCRdb copy is restricted to in-frame clones and leaves out a portion. The sample contains 24,000 or so clones, nearly 80% of which appear only once. The sample here was lymph node tissue, taken before IRX-2 immunotherapy. These receptors were collected from a human donor with breast cancer.

This chain joins TRBV22-1 and TRBJ2-6; the table gives TRBD1 as D, unverified against the DNA. TRBV22-1 is an annotated pseudogene. CDR3 size: 16 residues. This CDR3 reads CASSLTANSGANVLTF. CDR3 in DNA: TGTGCCAGCAGCCTGACAGCCAACTCTGGGGCCAACGTCCTGACTTTC.

There are a few counts of this clone. This rearrangement joins TRBV11-3 to TRBJ2-1; 7 bases are a match to TRBD2. CDR1 SGHNT and CDR2 YENEEA come from the germline V gene. The J segment lost 3 bases and the V segment lost 4 bases, leaving 9 bases of the junction unmatched. This CDR3 spans 16 amino acids. As DNA, the CDR3 is TGTGCCAGCAGCTCCCTTGGCGGGGGTAACTACAATGAGCAGTTCTTC. Translated, it gives CASSSLGGGNYNEQFF.

The chain joins TRBV1 to TRBJ1-2; TRBD1, the D gene given by the table, was not confirmed from the DNA. TRBV1 is assigned pseudogene status. This CDR3 has 13 amino acids. CDR3 sequence (DNA): TGCGCCAGCAGCTCCCAGGGGGGCTATGGCTACACCTTC. It translates to CASSSQGGYGYTF.

The rearrangement joins TRBV28 to TRBJ1-5, with 7 positions matching TRBD1. Per germline, CDR1 MDHEN and CDR2 SYDVKM. The CDR3 extends over 14 amino acids. After removal of 5 bases from V and 5 bases from J, the junction contained 6 bases not matched to a gene. CDR3 residues: CASSKDRAHQPQHF. The CDR3 bases are TGTGCCAGCAGTAAAGACAGGGCTCATCAGCCCCAGCATTTT.

Points on this clone: The same CDR3 also results from other DNA sequences found in this sample. This chain uses TRBV6-8 with TRBJ1-5; D perhaps matches TRBD1 (6 bases). Germline CDR1 MNHGY, CDR2 SAAAGT. Between the trimmed V and J ends, which lost 6 bases and 2 bases, there was a span of 11 bases. This CDR3 comprises 14 residues. As DNA, the CDR3 is TGTGCCAGCAGGAGGGGGGACGGCAATCAGCCCCAGCATTTT. This sequence encodes CASRRGDGNQPQHF.

The chain employs TRBV19 and TRBJ2-6, with D tentatively TRBD1 (6 bases). The CDR3 runs 17 residues. Germline V gives CDR1 LNHDA, CDR2 SQIVND (reference sequence). Trimming removed 5 bases from V and 0 bases from J, with 14 bases in between. The CDR3, as DNA: TGTGCCAGTAGTTCAGGGGATCTCTACTCTGGGGCCAACGTCCTGACTTTC. The encoded protein is CASSSGDLYSGANVLTF.

This chain's CDR3 is CASSLVWQGAANTEAFF. CDR3 DNA sequence: TGTGCCAGCAGCTTAGTTTGGCAGGGGGCCGCGAACACTGAAGCTTTCTTT. The rearrangement joins TRBV11-3 to TRBJ1-1, with 8 bases lining up with TRBD1. The CDR3 extends over 17 amino acids. Germline-derived CDR1 and CDR2 are SGHNT and YENEEA. Germline trimming cut 1 base from V and 1 base from J; bases unmatched to any gene: 8.

The chain carries TRBV11-3 and TRBJ2-6; D is perhaps TRBD1 (6 bases). V gave up 5 bases and J gave up 0 bases, with 20 bases separating them. CDR3 length equals 19 residues. Germline values: CDR1 SGHNT, CDR2 YENEEA. CDR3 nucleotides: TGTGCCAGCAGCCTCTTAACTTGGACAGATCTCTCTGGGGCCAACGTCCTGACTTTC. Protein sequence: CASSLLTWTDLSGANVLTF.

This chain connects TRBV5-1 to TRBJ2-3; TRBD2 aligns across 9 bases. CDR1 is SGHRS and CDR2 is YFSETQ in the germline V gene. Trimming cost V 0 bases and J 0 bases; bases outside gene matches: 2. The CDR3 spans 16 residues. The CDR3 DNA follows: TGCGCCAGCAGCTTGGATGCGGGGGGGAGCACAGATACGCAGTATTTT. As protein: CASSLDAGGSTDTQYF.

This chain connects TRBV19 to TRBJ1-1; D possibly corresponds to TRBD1 (5 bases). Germline V gene sequence: CDR1 LNHDA, CDR2 SQIVND (reference sequence). CDR3 length: 14 residues. Trimming left V 5 bases short and J 2 bases short, with 12 bases between. The DNA for the CDR3 is TGTGCCAGTAGTTCCCAGGACAATAACACTGAAGCTTTCTTT. Protein product: CASSSQDNNTEAFF. Full variable domain (remainder filled in from reference TRBV19 and TRBJ1-1): DGGITQSPKYLFRKEGQNVTLSCEQNLNHDAMYWYRQDPGQGLRLIYYSQIVNDFQKGDIAEGYSVSREKKESFPLTVTSAQKNPTAFYLCASSSQDNNTEAFFGQGTRLTVV.

The chain recombines TRBV5-1 with TRBJ1-4; 7 positions agree with TRBD1. CDR3 length: 16 amino acids. Losses at the gene ends were 0 bases for V and 2 bases for J; bases not matched to a gene: 4. CDR1 is SGHRS and CDR2 is YFSETQ in the germline V gene. This CDR3 reads CASSLVGGATNEKLFF. The CDR3 nucleotides read TGCGCCAGCAGCTTGGTAGGGGGCGCGACTAATGAAAAACTGTTTTTT.

The chain links TRBV11-3 to TRBJ2-1, with D unresolved. V dropped 2 bases and J dropped 1 base, with 6 bases sitting between them. The CDR3 is made up of 14 amino acids. The germline gives CDR1 SGHNT, CDR2 YENEEA. The CDR3 DNA sequence: TGTGCCAGCAGCTTATCGGGTTCCTACAATGAGCAGTTCTTC. Translation gives CASSLSGSYNEQFF.

CDR3: CATVTGSTYEQYF. The CDR3 DNA follows: TGTGCCACCGTCACCGGGTCCACCTACGAGCAGTACTTC. V usage is TRBV28 and J usage is TRBJ2-7, with no clear D. The germline CDR1 and CDR2 sequences are MDHEN and SYDVKM. This CDR3 is built from 13 residues. Trimming stripped 10 bases from V and 2 bases from J, with 15 bases between.

The chain combines TRBV7-1 with TRBJ2-7; 8 nucleotides line up with TRBD1. TRBV7-1 is an ORF, with its function uncertain. Trimming cost V 6 bases and J 6 bases; bases outside gene matches: 7. The CDR3 is 13 amino acids. Written as DNA, the CDR3 is TGTGCCAGCAGGTTCGGACAGGGAACCGAGCAGTACTTC. Residues: CASRFGQGTEQYF.

V is TRBV22-1 and J is TRBJ2-1. TRBV22-1 is described as a pseudogene. CDR3 size: 14 residues. CDR3 in amino acids: CASSAGEPYNEQFF. The CDR3 DNA reads as TGTGCCAGCAGTGCCGGCGAACCATACAATGAGCAGTTCTTC.

The V call is TRBV5-1, the J call TRBJ2-2; 7 bases are shared with TRBD1. V shed 6 bases, J shed 6 bases, and the junction held 8 bases outside the gene matches. Germline-derived CDR1 and CDR2 are SGHRS and YFSETQ. The CDR3 runs 14 residues. The CDR3: CASNEGAPSGELFF. The CDR3 DNA sequence: TGCGCCAGCAACGAGGGGGCGCCTTCCGGGGAGCTGTTTTTT.

V gene TRBV6-8 combines with J gene TRBJ1-1; D possibly corresponds to TRBD1 (5 bases). CDR3 size: 16 residues. The ends were cut back, 0 bases at V and 1 base at J, with 12 bases in the middle. CDR1 MNHGY and CDR2 SAAAGT come from the germline V gene. The CDR3 region is CASSYSKRGSNTEAFF. The CDR3 coding sequence is TGTGCCAGCAGTTACTCGAAGCGGGGCTCGAACACTGAAGCTTTCTTT.

V and J are TRBV30 and TRBJ1-1; D unclear. V dropped 4 bases and J dropped 5 bases, with 14 bases sitting between them. Germline assignment: CDR1 GTSNPN and CDR2 SVGIG (reference sequence). There are 13 residues in the CDR3. Here the CDR3 DNA reads TGTGCCTGGATCTCGGCGGGAGGAACTGAAGCTTTCTTT. Translated: CAWISAGGTEAFF.

V gene TRBV18 combines with J gene TRBJ1-2; D remains unclear. V was trimmed by 2 bases and J by 7 bases, leaving 11 bases between them. The germline CDR1 and CDR2 sequences are KGHSH and LQKENI. The length of the CDR3 is 13 residues. CDR3 region: CASSPWGLIGYTF. The CDR3 DNA reads TGTGCCAGCTCACCATGGGGATTGATTGGCTACACCTTC.